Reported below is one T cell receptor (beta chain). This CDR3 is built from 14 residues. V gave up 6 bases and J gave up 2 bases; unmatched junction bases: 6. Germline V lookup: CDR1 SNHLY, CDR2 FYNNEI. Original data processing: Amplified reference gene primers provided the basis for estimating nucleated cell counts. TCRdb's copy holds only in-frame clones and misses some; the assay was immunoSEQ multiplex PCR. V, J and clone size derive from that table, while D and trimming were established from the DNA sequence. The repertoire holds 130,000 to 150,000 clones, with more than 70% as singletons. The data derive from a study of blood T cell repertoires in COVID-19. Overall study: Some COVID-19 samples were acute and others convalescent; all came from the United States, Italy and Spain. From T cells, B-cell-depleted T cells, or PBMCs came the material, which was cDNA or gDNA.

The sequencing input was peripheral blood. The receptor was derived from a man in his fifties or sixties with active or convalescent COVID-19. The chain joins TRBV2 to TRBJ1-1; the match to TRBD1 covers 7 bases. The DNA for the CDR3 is TGTGCCAGCAGCCGGGGACAGCTTAACACTGAAGCTTTCTTT. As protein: CASSRGQLNTEAFF.